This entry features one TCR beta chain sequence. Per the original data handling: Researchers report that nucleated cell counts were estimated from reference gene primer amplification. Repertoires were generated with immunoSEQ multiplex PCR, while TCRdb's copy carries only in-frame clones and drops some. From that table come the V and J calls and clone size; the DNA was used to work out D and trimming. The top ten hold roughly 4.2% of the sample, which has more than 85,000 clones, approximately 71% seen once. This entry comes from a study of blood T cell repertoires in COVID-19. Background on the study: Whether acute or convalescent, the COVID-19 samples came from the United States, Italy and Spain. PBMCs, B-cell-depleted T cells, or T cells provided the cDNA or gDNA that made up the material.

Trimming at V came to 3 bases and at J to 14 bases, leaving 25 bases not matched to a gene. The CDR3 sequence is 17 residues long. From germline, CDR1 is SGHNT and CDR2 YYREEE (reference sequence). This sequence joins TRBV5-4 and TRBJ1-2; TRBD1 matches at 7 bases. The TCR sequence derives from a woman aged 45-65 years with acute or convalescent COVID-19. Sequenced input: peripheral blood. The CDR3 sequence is CASSSPLEGAGPVSGTF. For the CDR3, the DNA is TGTGCCAGCAGCTCCCCCCTCGAGGGGGCCGGCCCGGTCTCCGGGACCTTC.